The sample holds a few counts of the clone carrying this T cell receptor beta chain. The data were taken from a study of cytomegalovirus exposure and HLA in healthy donors. As for the study in general: Of roughly 400 genotyped donors, 75% to 90% grouped in the Caucasian-associated ancestry cluster.

Both 60 Vbeta primers and 13 Jbeta primers went into the PCR. The method was immunoSEQ multiplex PCR; TCRdb's version includes in-frame clones alone and lacks a portion of them. This table holds about 140,000 clones, around 10% found once. The sequencing input was PBMCs. This clonotype was obtained from a woman aged 40 to 50 in good health and CMV-seropositive.

CDR3 protein: CASRSSGGVYNEQFF. In nucleotides, the CDR3 is TGTGCCAGCAGATCTAGCGGGGGGGTCTACAATGAGCAGTTCTTC. V gene TRBV6-5 combines with J gene TRBJ2-1; 12 bases align to TRBD2. Germline V lookup: CDR1 MNHEY, CDR2 SVGAGI. The V segment lost 6 bases and the J segment 3 bases; nucleotides outside the gene matches: 3. The CDR3 sequence is 15 residues long.